This T cell receptor beta chain stems from a study of cytomegalovirus exposure and HLA in healthy donors. About the study: The same platform was used for the 130 or so validation repertoires as for the 666 first-cohort repertoires, as reported in a later analysis.

Notes on the study in general: The investigators catalogued 150 to 200 TCR beta chains as cytomegalovirus-associated.

Germline V gene data show CDR1 as SGHRS and CDR2 as YFSETQ. The CDR3 length is 17 residues. V lost 0 bases, J lost 3 bases, and 7 bases stayed unmatched. Separate from the approximately 700-subject first cohort was the 120-subject validation cohort, to which the donors belonged. As to this clone: As yet, its antigen is unknown.

TCRdb's table, derived via immunoSEQ multiplex PCR, lists solely in-frame clones and lacks some. This sample has some 49,000 clones, with around 91% found just once. What was sequenced was PBMCs. This chain joins TRBV5-1 and TRBJ2-5; 11 nucleotides agree with TRBD1. The source is a man between 18 and 29 years old in good health and CMV-seronegative. CDR3: CASSLGGQGVPKETQYF. CDR3 nucleotide sequence: TGCGCCAGCAGCTTGGGGGGACAGGGGGTGCCAAAAGAGACCCAGTACTTC.